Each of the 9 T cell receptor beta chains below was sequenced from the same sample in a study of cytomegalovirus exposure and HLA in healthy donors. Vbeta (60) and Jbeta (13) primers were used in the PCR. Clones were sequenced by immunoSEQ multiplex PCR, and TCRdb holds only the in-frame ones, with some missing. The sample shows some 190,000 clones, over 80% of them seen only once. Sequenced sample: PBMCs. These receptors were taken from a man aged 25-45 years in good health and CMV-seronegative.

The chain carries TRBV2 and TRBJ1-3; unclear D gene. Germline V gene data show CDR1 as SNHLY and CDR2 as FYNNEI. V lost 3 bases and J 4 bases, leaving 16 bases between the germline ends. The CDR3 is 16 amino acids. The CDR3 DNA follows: TGTGCCAGCAGTGATCCGCGCCCGGGTTCGGGAAACACCATATATTTT. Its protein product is CASSDPRPGSGNTIYF.

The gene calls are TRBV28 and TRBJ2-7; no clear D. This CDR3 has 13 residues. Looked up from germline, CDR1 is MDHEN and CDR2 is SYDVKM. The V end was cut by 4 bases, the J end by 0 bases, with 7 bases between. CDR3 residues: CASSSKSSYEQYF. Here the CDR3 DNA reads TGTGCCAGCAGTTCTAAGTCCTCCTACGAGCAGTACTTC.

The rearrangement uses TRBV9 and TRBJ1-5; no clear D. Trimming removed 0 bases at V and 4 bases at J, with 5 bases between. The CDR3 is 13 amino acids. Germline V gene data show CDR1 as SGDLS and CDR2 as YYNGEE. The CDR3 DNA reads TGTGCCAGCAGCGTAGGGGCAAATCAGCCCCAGCATTTT. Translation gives CASSVGANQPQHF.

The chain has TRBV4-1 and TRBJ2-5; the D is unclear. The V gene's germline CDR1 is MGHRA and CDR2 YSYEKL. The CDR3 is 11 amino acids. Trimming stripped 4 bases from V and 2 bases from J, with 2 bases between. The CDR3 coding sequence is TGCGCCAGCAGCCTACAAGAGACCCAGTACTTC. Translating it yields CASSLQETQYF.

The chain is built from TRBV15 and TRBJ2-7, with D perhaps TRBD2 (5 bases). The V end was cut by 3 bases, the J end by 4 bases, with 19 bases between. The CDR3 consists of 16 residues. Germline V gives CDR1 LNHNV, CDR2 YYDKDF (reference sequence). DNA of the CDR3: TGTGCCACCAGCAGTGAGGCGACCGGGAATGCTTACGAGCAGTACTTC. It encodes CATSSEATGNAYEQYF.

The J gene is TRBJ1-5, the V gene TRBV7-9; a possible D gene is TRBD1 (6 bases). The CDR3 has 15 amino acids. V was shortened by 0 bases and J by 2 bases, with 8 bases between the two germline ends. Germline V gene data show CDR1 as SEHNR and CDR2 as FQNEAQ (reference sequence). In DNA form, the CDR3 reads TGTGCCAGCAGCTTAGCGTCAGGGGGCAATCAGCCCCAGCATTTT. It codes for CASSLASGGNQPQHF.

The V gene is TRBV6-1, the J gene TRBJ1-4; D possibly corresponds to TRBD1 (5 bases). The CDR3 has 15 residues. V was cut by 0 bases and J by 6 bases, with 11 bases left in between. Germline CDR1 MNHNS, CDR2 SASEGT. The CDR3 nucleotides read TGTGCCAGCAGTGAAGCGCGCAGGGAGGATGAAAAACTGTTTTTT. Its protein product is CASSEARREDEKLFF.

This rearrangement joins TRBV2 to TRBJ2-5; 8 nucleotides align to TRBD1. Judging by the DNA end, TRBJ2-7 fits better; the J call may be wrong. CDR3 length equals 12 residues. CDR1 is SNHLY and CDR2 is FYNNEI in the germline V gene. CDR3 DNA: TGTGCCAGCAGGGACAGGGCCTACGAGCAGTACTTC. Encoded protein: CASRDRAYEQYF.

CDR3 sequence reads: CASSAPSGGTDTQYF. CDR3 nucleotide sequence: TGTGCCAGCAGCGCCCCTAGCGGGGGCACAGATACGCAGTATTTT. V is TRBV5-4 and J is TRBJ2-3; 9 bases agree with TRBD2. The ends lost 4 bases at V and 1 base at J; junction bases unmatched: 4. Germline CDR1 is SGHNT and CDR2 is YYREEE (reference sequence). CDR3 size: 15 residues.